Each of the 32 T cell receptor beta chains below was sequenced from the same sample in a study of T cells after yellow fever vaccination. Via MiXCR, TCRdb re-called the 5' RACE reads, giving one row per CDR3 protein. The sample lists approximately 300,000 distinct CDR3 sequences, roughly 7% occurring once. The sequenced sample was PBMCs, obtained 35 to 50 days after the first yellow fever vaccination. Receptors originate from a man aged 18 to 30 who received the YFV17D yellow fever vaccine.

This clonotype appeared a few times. Here the CDR3 DNA reads TGTGCCAGCAGCACCGGGCCCCAAGAGACCCAGTACTTC. It encodes CASSTGPQETQYF. V and J are TRBV5-4 and TRBJ2-5; D is undetermined. This CDR3 is 13 amino acids long. From germline, CDR1 is SGHNT and CDR2 YYREEE (reference sequence). V lost 4 bases, J lost 1 base, and 8 bases lay in between.

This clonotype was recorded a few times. Written as DNA, the CDR3 is TGTGCCAGCAGCTCGCTGGGGAGAGAGACCCAGTACTTC. It yields the protein CASSSLGRETQYF. The chain carries TRBV7-9 and TRBJ2-5; a possible D gene is TRBD2 (5 bases). Trimming took 4 bases from V and 4 from J, leaving 10 bases between them. Germline V CDR1 and CDR2: SEHNR, FQNEAQ (reference sequence). This CDR3 spans 13 amino acids. The full variable domain, completed using reference TRBV7-9 and TRBJ2-5, is DTGVSQNPRHKITKRGQNVTFRCDPISEHNRLYWYRQTLGQGPEFLTYFQNEAQLEKSRLLSDRFSAERPKGSFSTLEIQRTEQGDSAMYLCASSSLGRETQYFGPGTRLLVL.

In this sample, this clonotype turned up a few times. The CDR3 region has the DNA TGTGCCAGCAGCAGGGGGGGCATCACTGAAGCTTTCTTT. Encoded protein: CASSRGGITEAFF. The chain combines TRBV5-4 with TRBJ1-1; TRBD1 is a possible D gene (6 bases). Trimming removed 4 bases at V and 4 bases at J, with 11 bases between. The CDR3 has 13 residues. Germline assignment: CDR1 SGHNT and CDR2 YYREEE (reference sequence).

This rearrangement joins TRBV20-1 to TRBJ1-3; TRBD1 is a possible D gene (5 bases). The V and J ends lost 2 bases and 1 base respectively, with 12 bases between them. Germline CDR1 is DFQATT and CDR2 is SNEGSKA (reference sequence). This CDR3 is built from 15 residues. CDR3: CSARLRDGSGNTIYF. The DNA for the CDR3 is TGCAGTGCTAGACTCCGGGACGGTTCTGGAAACACCATATATTTT.

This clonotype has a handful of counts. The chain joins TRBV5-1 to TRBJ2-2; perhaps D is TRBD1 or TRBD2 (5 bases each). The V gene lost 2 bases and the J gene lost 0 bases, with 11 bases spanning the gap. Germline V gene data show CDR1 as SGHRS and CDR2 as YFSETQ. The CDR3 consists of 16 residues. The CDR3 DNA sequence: TGCGCCAGCAGCTTAGCAGGGACCACGAACACCGGGGAGCTGTTTTTT. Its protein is CASSLAGTTNTGELFF.

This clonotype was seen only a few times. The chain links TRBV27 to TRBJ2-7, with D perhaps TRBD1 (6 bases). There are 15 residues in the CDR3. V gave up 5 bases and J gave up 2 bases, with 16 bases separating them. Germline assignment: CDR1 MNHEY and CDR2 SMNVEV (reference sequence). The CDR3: CASSPRTASTYEQYF. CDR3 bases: TGTGCCAGCAGTCCACGGACAGCTAGTACCTACGAGCAGTACTTC.

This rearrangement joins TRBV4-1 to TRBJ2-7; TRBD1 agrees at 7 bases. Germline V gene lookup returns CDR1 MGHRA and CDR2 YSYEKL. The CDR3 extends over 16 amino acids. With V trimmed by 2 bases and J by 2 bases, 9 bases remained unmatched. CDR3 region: CASSQYFRGSTYEQYV. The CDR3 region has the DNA TGCGCCAGCAGCCAATACTTCAGGGGGAGTACCTACGAGCAGTACGTC.

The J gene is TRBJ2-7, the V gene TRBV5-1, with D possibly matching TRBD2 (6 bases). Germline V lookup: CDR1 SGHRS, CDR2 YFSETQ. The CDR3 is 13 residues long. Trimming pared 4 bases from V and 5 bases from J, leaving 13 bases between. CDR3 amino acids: CASSRRGENEQYF. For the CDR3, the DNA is TGCGCCAGCAGCCGGCGGGGAGAGAACGAGCAGTACTTC.

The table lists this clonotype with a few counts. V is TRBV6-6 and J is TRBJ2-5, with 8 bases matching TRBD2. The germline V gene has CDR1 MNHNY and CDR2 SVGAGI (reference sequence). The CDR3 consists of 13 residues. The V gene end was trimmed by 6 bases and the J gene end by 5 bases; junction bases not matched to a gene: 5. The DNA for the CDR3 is TGTGCCAGCAGGCGGGGGGCTCGGGAGACCCAGTACTTC. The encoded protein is CASRRGARETQYF.

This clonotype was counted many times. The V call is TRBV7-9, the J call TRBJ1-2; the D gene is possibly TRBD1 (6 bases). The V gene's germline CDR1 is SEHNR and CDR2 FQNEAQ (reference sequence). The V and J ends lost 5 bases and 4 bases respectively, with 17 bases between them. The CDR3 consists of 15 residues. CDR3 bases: TGTGCCAGCAGCCAAAACCTCAGGGGTATCTATGGCTACACCTTC. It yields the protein CASSQNLRGIYGYTF.

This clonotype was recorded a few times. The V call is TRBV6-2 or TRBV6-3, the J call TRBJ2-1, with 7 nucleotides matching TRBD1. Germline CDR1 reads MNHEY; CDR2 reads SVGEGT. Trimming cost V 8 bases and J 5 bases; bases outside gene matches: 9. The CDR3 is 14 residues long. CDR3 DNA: TGTGCCAGCTGGGACCGGACAGGACACAATGAGCAGTTCTTC. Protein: CASWDRTGHNEQFF.

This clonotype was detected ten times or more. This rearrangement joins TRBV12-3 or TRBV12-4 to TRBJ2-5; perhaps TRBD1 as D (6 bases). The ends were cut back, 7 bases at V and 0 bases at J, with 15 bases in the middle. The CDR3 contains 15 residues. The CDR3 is CASTRTGTHQETQYF. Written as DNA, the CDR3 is TGTGCCAGCACCCGAACCGGGACACACCAAGAGACCCAGTACTTC.

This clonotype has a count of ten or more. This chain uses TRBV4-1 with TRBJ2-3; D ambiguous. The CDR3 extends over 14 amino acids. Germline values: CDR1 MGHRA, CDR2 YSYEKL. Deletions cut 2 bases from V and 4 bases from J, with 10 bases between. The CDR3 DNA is TGCGCCAGCAGCCAAAGTCTGTCTGCAGATACGCAGTATTTT. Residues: CASSQSLSADTQYF.

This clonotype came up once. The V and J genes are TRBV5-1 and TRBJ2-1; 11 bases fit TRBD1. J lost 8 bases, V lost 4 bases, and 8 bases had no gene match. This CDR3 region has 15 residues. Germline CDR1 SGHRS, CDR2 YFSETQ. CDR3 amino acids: CASSAGTGGIDEQFF. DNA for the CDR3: TGCGCCAGCAGCGCCGGGACAGGGGGGATCGATGAGCAGTTCTTC. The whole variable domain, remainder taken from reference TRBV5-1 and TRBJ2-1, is KAGVTQTPRYLIKTRGQQVTLSCSPISGHRSVSWYQQTPGQGLQFLFEYFSETQRNKGNFPGRFSGRQFSNSRSEMNVSTLELGDSALYLCASSAGTGGIDEQFFGPGTRLTVL.

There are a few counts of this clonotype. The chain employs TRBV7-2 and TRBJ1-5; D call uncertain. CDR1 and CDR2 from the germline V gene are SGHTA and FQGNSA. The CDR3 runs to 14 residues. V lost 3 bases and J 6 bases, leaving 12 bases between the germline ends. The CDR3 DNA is TGTGCCAGCAGCTTTCTGGGGTTCAGTCAGCCCCAGCATTTT. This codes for CASSFLGFSQPQHF.

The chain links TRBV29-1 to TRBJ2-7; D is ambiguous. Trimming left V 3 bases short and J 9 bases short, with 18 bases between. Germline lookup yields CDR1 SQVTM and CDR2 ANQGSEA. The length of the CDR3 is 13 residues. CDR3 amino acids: CSVEPTDDRGQYF. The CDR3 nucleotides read TGCAGCGTTGAGCCCACAGACGACCGCGGGCAGTACTTC.

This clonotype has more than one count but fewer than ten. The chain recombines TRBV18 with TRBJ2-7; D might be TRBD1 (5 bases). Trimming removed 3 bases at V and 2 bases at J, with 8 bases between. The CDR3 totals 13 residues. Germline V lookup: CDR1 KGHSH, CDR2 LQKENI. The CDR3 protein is CASSPPDTYEQYF. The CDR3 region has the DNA TGTGCCAGCTCACCCCCGGACACCTACGAGCAGTACTTC.

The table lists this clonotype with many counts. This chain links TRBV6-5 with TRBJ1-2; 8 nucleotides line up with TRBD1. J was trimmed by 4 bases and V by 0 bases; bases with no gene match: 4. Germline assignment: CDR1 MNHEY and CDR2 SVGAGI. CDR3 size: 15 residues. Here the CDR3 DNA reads TGTGCCAGCAGTTACTCCTATGGACAGGGCTATGGCTACACCTTC. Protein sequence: CASSYSYGQGYGYTF.

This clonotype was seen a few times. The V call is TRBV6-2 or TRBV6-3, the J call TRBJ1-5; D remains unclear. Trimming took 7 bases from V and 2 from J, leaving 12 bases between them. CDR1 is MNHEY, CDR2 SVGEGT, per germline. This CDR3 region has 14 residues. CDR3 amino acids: CASNDVSRNQPQHF. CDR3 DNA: TGTGCCAGCAATGACGTTTCGCGCAATCAGCCCCAGCATTTT.

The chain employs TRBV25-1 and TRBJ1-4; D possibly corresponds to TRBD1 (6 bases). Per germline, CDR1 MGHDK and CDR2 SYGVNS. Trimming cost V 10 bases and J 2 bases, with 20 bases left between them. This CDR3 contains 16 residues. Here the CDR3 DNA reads TGTGCCATGGGACACGGGCTCTTCGGCACTAATGAAAAACTGTTTTTT. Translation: CAMGHGLFGTNEKLFF.

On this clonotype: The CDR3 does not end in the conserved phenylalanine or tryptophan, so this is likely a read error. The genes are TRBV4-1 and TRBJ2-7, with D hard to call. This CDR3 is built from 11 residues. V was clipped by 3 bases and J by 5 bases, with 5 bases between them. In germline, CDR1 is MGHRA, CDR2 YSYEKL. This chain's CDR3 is CASSQGHEQYY. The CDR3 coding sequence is TGCGCCAGCAGCCAGGGTCACGAGCAGTACTAC.

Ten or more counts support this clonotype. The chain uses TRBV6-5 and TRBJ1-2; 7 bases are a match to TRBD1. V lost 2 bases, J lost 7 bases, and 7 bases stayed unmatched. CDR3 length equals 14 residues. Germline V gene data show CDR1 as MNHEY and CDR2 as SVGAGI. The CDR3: CASSYRRTGGGYTF. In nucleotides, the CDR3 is TGTGCCAGCAGTTACCGGAGGACAGGCGGTGGCTACACCTTC.

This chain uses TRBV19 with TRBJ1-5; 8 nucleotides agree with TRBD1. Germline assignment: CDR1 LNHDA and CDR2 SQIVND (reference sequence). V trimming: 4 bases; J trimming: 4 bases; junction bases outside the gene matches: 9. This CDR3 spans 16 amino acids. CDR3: CASSKGPGTGNQPQHF. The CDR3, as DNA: TGTGCCAGTAGTAAGGGACCCGGGACAGGAAATCAGCCCCAGCATTTT.

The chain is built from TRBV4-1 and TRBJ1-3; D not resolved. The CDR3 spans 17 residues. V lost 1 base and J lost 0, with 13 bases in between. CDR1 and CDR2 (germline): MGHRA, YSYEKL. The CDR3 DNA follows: TGCGCCAGCAGCCAAGGTTCCAGGTGGAGCTCTGGAAACACCATATATTTT. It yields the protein CASSQGSRWSSGNTIYF.

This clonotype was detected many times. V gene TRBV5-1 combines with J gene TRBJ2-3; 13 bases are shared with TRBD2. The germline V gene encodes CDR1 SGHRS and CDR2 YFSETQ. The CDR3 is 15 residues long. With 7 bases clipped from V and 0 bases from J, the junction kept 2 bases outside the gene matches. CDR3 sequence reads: CASGTSGASTDTQYF. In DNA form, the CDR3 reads TGCGCCAGCGGGACTAGCGGGGCTAGCACAGATACGCAGTATTTT. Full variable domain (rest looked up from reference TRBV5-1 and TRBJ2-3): KAGVTQTPRYLIKTRGQQVTLSCSPISGHRSVSWYQQTPGQGLQFLFEYFSETQRNKGNFPGRFSGRQFSNSRSEMNVSTLELGDSALYLCASGTSGASTDTQYFGPGTRLTVL.

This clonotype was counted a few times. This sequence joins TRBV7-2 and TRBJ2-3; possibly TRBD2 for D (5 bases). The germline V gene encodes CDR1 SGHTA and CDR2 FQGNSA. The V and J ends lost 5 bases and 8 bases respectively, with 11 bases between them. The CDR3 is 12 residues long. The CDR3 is CASSPFAGTQYF. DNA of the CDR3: TGTGCCAGCAGCCCCTTCGCGGGTACGCAGTATTTT.

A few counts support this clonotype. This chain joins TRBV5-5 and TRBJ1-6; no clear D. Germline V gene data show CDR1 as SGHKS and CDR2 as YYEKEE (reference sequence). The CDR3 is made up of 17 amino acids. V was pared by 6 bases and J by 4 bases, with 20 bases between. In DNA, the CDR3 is TGTGCCAGCACCCCGACGGGAGGGCCCTTTTATAATTCACCCCTCCACTTT. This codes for CASTPTGGPFYNSPLHF.

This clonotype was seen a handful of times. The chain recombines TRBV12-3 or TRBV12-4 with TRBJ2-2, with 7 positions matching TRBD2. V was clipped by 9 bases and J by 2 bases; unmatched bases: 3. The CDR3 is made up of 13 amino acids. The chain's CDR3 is CASGGGNTGELFF. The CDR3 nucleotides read TGTGCCAGTGGGGGGGGTAACACCGGGGAGCTGTTTTTT.

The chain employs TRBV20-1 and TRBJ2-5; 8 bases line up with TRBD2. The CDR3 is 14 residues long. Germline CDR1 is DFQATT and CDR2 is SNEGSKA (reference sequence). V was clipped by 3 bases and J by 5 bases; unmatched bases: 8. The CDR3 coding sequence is TGCAGTGCTAGCGGGGGGGCTGGTGGTGAGACCCAGTACTTC. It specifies CSASGGAGGETQYF.

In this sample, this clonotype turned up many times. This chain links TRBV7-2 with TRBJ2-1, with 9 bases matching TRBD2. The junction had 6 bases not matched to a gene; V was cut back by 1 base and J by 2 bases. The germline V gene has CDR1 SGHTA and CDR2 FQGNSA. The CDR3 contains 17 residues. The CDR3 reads CASSLGLAGNPYNEQFF. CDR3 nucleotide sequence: TGTGCCAGCAGCTTAGGGCTAGCGGGGAACCCCTACAATGAGCAGTTCTTC.

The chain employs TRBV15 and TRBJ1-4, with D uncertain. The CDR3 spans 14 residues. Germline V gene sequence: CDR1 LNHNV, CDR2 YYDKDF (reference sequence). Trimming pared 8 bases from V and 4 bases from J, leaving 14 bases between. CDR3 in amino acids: CATRAEGNNEKLFF. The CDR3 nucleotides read TGTGCCACCCGCGCAGAAGGAAATAATGAAAAACTGTTTTTT.

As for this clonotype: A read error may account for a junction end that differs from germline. The CDR3 loop is CASSQDIGQGTYEQDF. CDR3 DNA: TGTGCCAGCAGCCAAGATATAGGACAGGGAACCTACGAGCAGGACTTC. This chain uses TRBV4-2 with TRBJ2-7, with 8 bases fitting TRBD1. The CDR3 spans 16 residues. Per germline, CDR1 LGHNA and CDR2 YNFKEQ.